These T cell receptor beta chains were read from a single sample in a study of blood T cells in healthy people across ages. TCRdb called the 5' RACE reads again in MiXCR, with one record for every CDR3 protein. The repertoire includes over 600,000 distinct CDR3 sequences, 45% to 70% of them detected once, and about 26% sits in the top ten. The sequencing sample was made of blood. The receptors stem from a man aged 35 to 55 in good health. CDR3s include the opening cysteine and the closing phenylalanine or tryptophan. The order of the fields is clone size, D gene, J gene, V gene, CDR3 protein, CDR3 DNA. The D gene is left open where the match is weak. Size tells how often a clone was seen (once, few, many) or the class of an expanded clone, and some rows leave it out.

-	-	TRBJ1-5	TRBV6-1	CASTKGRGNQPQHF	TGTGCCAGCACTAAAGGGCGGGGTAATCAGCCCCAGCATTTT
few	-	TRBJ1-1	TRBV6-5	CASRPPGRPEAFF	TGTGCCAGCAGACCACCGGGACGCCCTGAAGCTTTCTTT
-	-	TRBJ1-1	TRBV6-4	CASSVGGLNTEAFF	TGTGCCAGCTCGGTAGGGGGATTGAACACTGAAGCTTTCTTT
-	TRBD2	TRBJ2-5	TRBV11-2	CASSLSSGRASIVNEQYF	TGTGCCAGTAGCTTATCTTCGGGGAGGGCGTCCATAGTAAATGAGCAGTACTTC
few	TRBD2	TRBJ2-7	TRBV29-1	CSVDAGSSGIYEQYF	TGCAGCGTTGACGCTGGGTCTAGCGGCATCTACGAGCAGTACTTC
few	-	TRBJ2-3	TRBV20-1	CSARTQRSTDTQYF	TGCAGTGCTAGAACTCAGCGGAGCACAGATACGCAGTATTTT
-	-	TRBJ2-3	TRBV7-2	CASSRDTRTDTQYF	TGTGCCAGCAGCCGGGACACCCGCACAGATACGCAGTATTTT
few	-	TRBJ2-7	TRBV7-6	CASSLAGGGFSYEQYF	TGTGCCAGCAGCTTAGCAGGAGGGGGGTTTTCCTACGAGCAGTACTTC
-	TRBD1	TRBJ1-1	TRBV28	CASSFMGQGRTEAFF	TGTGCCAGCAGTTTCATGGGACAGGGTCGGACTGAAGCTTTCTTT
-	TRBD1	TRBJ2-3	TRBV5-1	CASSLTGTATPDTQYF	TGCGCCAGCAGCTTGACTGGGACAGCCACACCAGATACGCAGTATTTT
-	-	TRBJ1-6	TRBV3-1	CASGSSYNSPLHF	TGTGCCAGCGGGAGCTCCTATAATTCACCCCTCCACTTT
-	-	TRBJ2-7	TRBV14	CASSHHFGPALYEQYF	TGTGCCAGCAGCCATCATTTCGGGCCGGCTTTATACGAGCAGTACTTC
-	-	TRBJ2-7	TRBV29-1	CSVVSGASYEQYF	TGCAGCGTTGTTAGTGGGGCCTCCTACGAGCAGTACTTC
-	-	TRBJ2-3	TRBV21-1	CASSFQHRGLRTDTQYF	TGTGCCAGCAGCTTCCAGCATCGGGGACTACGCACAGATACGCAGTATTTT
-	TRBD1	TRBJ1-5	TRBV24-1	CATSDNRGTGKNQPQHF	TGTGCCACCAGTGATAACCGTGGGACAGGGAAAAATCAGCCCCAGCATTTT
once	TRBD2	TRBJ2-3	TRBV6-2/TRBV6-3	CASRGAGVTDTQYF	TGTGCCAGCAGGGGAGCGGGAGTCACAGATACGCAGTATTTT
-	-	TRBJ2-7	TRBV27	CASSLRPTPAYEQYF	TGTGCCAGCAGTTTAAGGCCAACTCCGGCTTACGAGCAGTACTTC
few	TRBD1	TRBJ2-7	TRBV20-1	CSARGLIRTGGSKTQYF	TGCAGTGCTAGAGGCTTAATCCGAACAGGGGGGAGTAAAACCCAGTACTTC
few	TRBD2	TRBJ2-7	TRBV7-6	CASTGLAGGVSSYEQYF	TGTGCCAGCACGGGGCTAGCGGGAGGGGTAAGCTCCTACGAGCAGTACTTC